The clone carrying this TCR beta chain was counted between two and nine times. The antigen is undetermined. The data stem from a study of cytomegalovirus exposure and HLA in healthy donors. Findings of the study overall: Presence/absence analyses supposed approximately even sequencing depth among donors. Highly shared variants forming one cluster were likely a sequencing artifact. With DRB1 most and HLA-C fewest, TCR association rates differed between HLA loci in a later analysis.

The PCR was carried out with 60 Vbeta primers and 13 Jbeta primers. Generated by immunoSEQ multiplex PCR, the TCRdb table keeps only in-frame clones and is missing some. The top ten hold roughly 0.62% of the sample, which has about 200,000 clones, around 76% seen once. Germline V gene data show CDR1 as MRHNA and CDR2 as SNTAGT. V shed 4 bases and J 5 bases; nucleotides not matched to a gene: 6. This CDR3 has 14 amino acids. The V and J genes are TRBV6-4 and TRBJ1-2, with 8 positions matching TRBD1. The sequence was collected from a man younger than 35 in good health and CMV-seronegative. The sequenced material came from PBMCs. CDR3 loop: CASSVTGGDYGYTF. The CDR3 bases are TGTGCCAGCAGTGTCACAGGGGGTGATTATGGCTACACCTTC.